Here is one T cell receptor (beta chain) with its context. This specimen comes from a study of blood T cell repertoires in COVID-19. Profiling relied on immunoSEQ multiplex PCR, and the TCRdb table lists in-frame clones only, not all of them. The sample holds hundreds of thousands of clones, roughly 85% seen once. Cohorts were based on clinical histories the participants reported. Trimming cost V 6 bases and J 0 bases, with 8 bases left between them. This CDR3 region has 13 residues. The sample consisted of PBMCs or T cells enriched from blood (not recorded which). The V call is TRBV12-3 or TRBV12-4, the J call TRBJ1-2, with D hard to call. This clonotype was obtained from a woman aged 50 to 60 with acute COVID-19. The CDR3 bases are TGTGCCAGCAGCCTAGTTGCTAACTATGGCTACACCTTC. Amino acids: CASSLVANYGYTF.